Listed below are T cell receptor beta chains from one sample, sequenced in a study of OX40 agonist ivuxolimab in advanced cancers. Method: immunoSEQ multiplex PCR; TCRdb's copy keeps in-frame clones and lacks some. The sample lists roughly 53,000 clones; almost 85% were seen once. This specimen was CD4+ or CD8+ T cells sorted from blood, taken in a trial of the OX40 agonist ivuxolimab. These receptors were obtained from an adult with an advanced solid tumor such as melanoma, head and neck, liver or kidney cancer. Both conserved end residues are part of each CDR3. A D gene is named only where the DNA matches it firmly.

V gene	D gene	J gene	CDR3 protein	CDR3 DNA
TRBV4-3	-	TRBJ2-6	CASSQDLGAAGANVLTF	TGCGCCAGCAGCCAAGATCTAGGGGCCGCTGGGGCCAACGTCCTGACTTTC
TRBV5-1	-	TRBJ2-7	CASSQEDRLGYEQYF	TGCGCCAGCAGCCAAGAAGACAGGCTGGGATACGAGCAGTACTTC
TRBV15	-	TRBJ2-1	CATSRDIRAGLGYEQFF	TGTGCCACCAGCAGAGATATTAGGGCGGGATTAGGCTATGAGCAGTTCTTC
TRBV4-1	-	TRBJ2-6	CASSQDRGGANVLTF	TGCGCCAGCAGCCAAGACAGGGGTGGGGCCAACGTCCTGACTTTC
TRBV15	-	TRBJ1-2	CATSISGRSLDHYGYTF	TGTGCCACCAGCATTTCCGGTCGTAGTTTAGACCACTATGGCTACACCTTC
TRBV19	-	TRBJ2-7	CASSMGGAYEQYF	TGTGCCAGTAGTATGGGGGGTGCCTACGAGCAGTACTTC
TRBV5-8	TRBD2	TRBJ2-3	CASSQGGRGADTQYF	TGTGCCAGCAGCCAGGGCGGGAGAGGGGCAGATACGCAGTATTTT
TRBV5-4	-	TRBJ2-5	CASSPPDGETQYF	TGTGCCAGCAGCCCACCAGACGGAGAGACCCAGTACTTC
TRBV27	-	TRBJ2-7	CASSLQGTGSYEQYF	TGTGCCAGCAGTTTACAGGGGACTGGCTCCTACGAGCAGTACTTC
TRBV19	-	TRBJ1-3	CASIGFTTRSGNTIYF	TGTGCCAGTATTGGGTTCACGACGCGCTCTGGAAACACCATATATTTT
TRBV10-1	-	TRBJ1-5	CASSAYGGQPQHF	TGCGCCAGCAGTGCCTATGGCGGTCAGCCCCAGCATTTT
TRBV10-1	TRBD1	TRBJ1-1	CASSWTGGTEAFF	TGCGCCAGCAGTTGGACAGGGGGAACTGAAGCTTTCTTT
TRBV14	-	TRBJ1-2	CASSQQSYGYTF	TGTGCCAGCAGCCAACAGAGCTATGGCTACACCTTC
TRBV27	-	TRBJ1-1	CASSRNRAMTEAFF	TGTGCCAGCAGTCGAAACAGGGCGATGACTGAAGCTTTCTTT
TRBV29-1	-	TRBJ2-3	CSVTSGGSTDTQYF	TGCAGCGTCACCTCGGGCGGGAGCACAGATACGCAGTATTTT
TRBV5-4	TRBD2	TRBJ2-5	CASSPRTSGSRETQYF	TGTGCCAGCAGCCCCAGGACTAGCGGGAGTCGGGAGACCCAGTACTTC